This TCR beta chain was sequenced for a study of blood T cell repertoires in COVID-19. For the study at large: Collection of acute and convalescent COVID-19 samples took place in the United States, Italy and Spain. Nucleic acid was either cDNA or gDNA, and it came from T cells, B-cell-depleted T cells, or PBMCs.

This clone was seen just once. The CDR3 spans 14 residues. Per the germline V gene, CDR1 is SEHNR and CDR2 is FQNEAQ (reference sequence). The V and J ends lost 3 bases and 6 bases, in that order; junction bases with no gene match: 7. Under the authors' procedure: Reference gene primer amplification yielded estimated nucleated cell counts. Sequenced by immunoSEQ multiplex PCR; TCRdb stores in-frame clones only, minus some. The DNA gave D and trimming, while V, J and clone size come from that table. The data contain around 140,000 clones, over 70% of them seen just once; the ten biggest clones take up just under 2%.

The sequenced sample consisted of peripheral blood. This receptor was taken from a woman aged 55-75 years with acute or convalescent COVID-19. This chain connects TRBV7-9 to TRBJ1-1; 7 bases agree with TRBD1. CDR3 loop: CASSFYRGGAEAFF. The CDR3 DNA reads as TGTGCCAGCAGCTTTTACAGGGGCGGCGCTGAAGCTTTCTTT.